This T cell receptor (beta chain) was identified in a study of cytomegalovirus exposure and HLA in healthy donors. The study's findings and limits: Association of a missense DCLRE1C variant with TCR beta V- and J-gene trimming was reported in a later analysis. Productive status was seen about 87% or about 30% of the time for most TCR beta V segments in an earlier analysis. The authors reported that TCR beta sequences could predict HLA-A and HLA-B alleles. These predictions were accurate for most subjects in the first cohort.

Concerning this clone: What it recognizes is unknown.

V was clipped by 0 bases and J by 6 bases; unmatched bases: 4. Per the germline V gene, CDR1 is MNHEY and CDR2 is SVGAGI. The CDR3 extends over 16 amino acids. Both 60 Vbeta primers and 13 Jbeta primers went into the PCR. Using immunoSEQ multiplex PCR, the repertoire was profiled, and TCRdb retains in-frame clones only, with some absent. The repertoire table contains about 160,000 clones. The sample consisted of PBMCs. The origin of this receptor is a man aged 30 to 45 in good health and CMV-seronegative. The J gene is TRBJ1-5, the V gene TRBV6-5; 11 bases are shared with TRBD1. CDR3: CASSYSGQGAGQPQHF. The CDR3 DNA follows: TGTGCCAGCAGTTACTCCGGACAGGGGGCCGGTCAGCCCCAGCATTTT.